This TCR beta chain emerged from a study of blood T cells in healthy people across ages. With regard to this clonotype: Its antigen is unknown.

There were healthy Caucasian individuals from Russia, aged roughly 6 to 95, serving as donors. Primers used in a second PCR of roughly 6 to 11 cycles were a sample-barcoded 5' primer and a J-beta primer mix. One entry per CDR3 protein results from TCRdb running MiXCR on the 5' RACE reads. This table has about 930,000 distinct CDR3 sequences, around 29% appearing once. Whole-study results and caveats: The percentage of naive T cells correlated strongly with TCR beta diversity.

These data are also associated with another study on T cells of mothers and their children. As that study records: The authors used all extracted RNA for cDNA synthesis, at about 1.6 ug per 15 ul. There were no persistent microchimeric T cell clones detected.

The sample taken for sequencing was blood. The origin of this receptor is a woman aged 35 to 49 in good health.

This CDR3 is CSARSPTGHYTDTQYF. The CDR3 bases are TGCAGTGCTAGATCCCCGACAGGACATTACACAGATACGCAGTATTTT. The chain employs TRBV20-1 and TRBJ2-3; weak D call: TRBD1 (6 bases). Germline CDR1 and CDR2: DFQATT and SNEGSKA (reference sequence). This CDR3 contains 16 residues. Trimming removed 2 bases from V and 2 bases from J, with 17 bases in between.